The present TCR beta chain was sequenced within a study of CD8 T cells in Susac syndrome. Blood CD8+ and CD4+ T cells underwent high-throughput TCR beta sequencing. Negative isolation yielded CD4+ and CD8+ T cells, and FACS enriched TEMRA cells. This clonotype was recorded once. Germline loops: CDR1 SEHNR, CDR2 FQNEAQ (reference sequence). This CDR3 has 15 amino acids. The V and J ends lost 6 bases and 6 bases, in that order; junction bases with no gene match: 12. cDNA came from about 0.46 to 1 ug RNA primed by random hexamers. immunoSEQ multiplex PCR amplified TCR beta CDR3 across 54 Vbeta, 13 Jbeta. TCRdb ran MiXCR on the immunoSEQ multiplex PCR reads and lists one entry per CDR3 protein. The data contain 140,000 to 150,000 distinct CDR3 sequences, roughly 95% of them singletons.

Sequencing was performed on CD4+ T cells from PBMCs. This rearrangement joins TRBV7-9 to TRBJ1-2, with 8 bases that match TRBD1. This TCR was sampled from a human donor in good health. CDR3 loop: CASSVAAGQGDGYTF. The CDR3 DNA reads as TGTGCCAGCAGTGTGGCGGCAGGACAGGGAGATGGCTACACCTTC.